These T cell receptor beta chains were read from a single sample in a study of shared clonotypes between healthy human individuals. Sequenced by immunoSEQ multiplex PCR; TCRdb stores in-frame clones only, minus some. The sample shows about 2 million clones, about 95% of them seen only once. The sequencing sample was made of naive CD8+ T cells sorted from blood. These TCRs come from a young man in good health. CDR3s include the opening cysteine and the closing phenylalanine or tryptophan. A D gene is named only where the DNA matches it firmly. Not all rows give a size; the values are once, few, many and, for expanded clones, a class.

v_gene: TRBV5-4; abundance: once; d_gene: TRBD1; j_gene: TRBJ2-7; CDR3aa: CASTPESGGSQYF; CDR3nt: TGTGCCAGCACCCCGGAGTCAGGGGGTTCTCAGTACTTC
v_gene: TRBV7-9; abundance: NA; d_gene: NA; j_gene: TRBJ2-3; CDR3aa: CASSFNAADTQYF; CDR3nt: TGTGCCAGCAGCTTCAATGCGGCAGATACGCAGTATTTT
v_gene: TRBV7-9; abundance: NA; d_gene: TRBD1; j_gene: TRBJ1-2; CDR3aa: CASSTRSSGGDGYTF; CDR3nt: TGTGCCAGCAGCACTCGATCTTCAGGGGGCGATGGCTACACCTTC
v_gene: TRBV7-9; abundance: NA; d_gene: NA; j_gene: TRBJ2-1; CDR3aa: CASSLGQGSYNEQFF; CDR3nt: TGTGCCAGCAGCTTAGGGCAGGGCTCCTACAATGAGCAGTTCTTC
v_gene: TRBV7-2; abundance: NA; d_gene: NA; j_gene: TRBJ2-7; CDR3aa: CASSSQLVSYEQYF; CDR3nt: TGTGCCAGCAGCTCGCAACTAGTTAGCTACGAGCAGTACTTC
v_gene: TRBV13; abundance: NA; d_gene: NA; j_gene: TRBJ2-3; CDR3aa: CASSSQRRIDTQYF; CDR3nt: TGTGCCAGCAGCTCCCAGCGGAGGATAGATACGCAGTATTTT
v_gene: TRBV10-2; abundance: NA; d_gene: TRBD1; j_gene: TRBJ1-5; CDR3aa: CASRGQGSQPQHF; CDR3nt: TGCGCCAGCAGGGGACAGGGGAGTCAGCCCCAGCATTTT
v_gene: TRBV4-3; abundance: NA; d_gene: NA; j_gene: TRBJ1-2; CDR3aa: CASSPLGGEKGYTF; CDR3nt: TGCGCCAGCAGCCCCCTCGGAGGGGAAAAAGGCTACACCTTC
v_gene: TRBV7-9; abundance: once; d_gene: TRBD2; j_gene: TRBJ2-3; CDR3aa: CASSLAGGRDTQYF; CDR3nt: TGTGCCAGCAGTTTAGCGGGAGGTCGAGATACGCAGTATTTT
v_gene: TRBV4-2; abundance: NA; d_gene: TRBD2; j_gene: TRBJ2-3; CDR3aa: CASSQLAGSTDTQYF; CDR3nt: TGTGCCAGCAGCCAATTAGCGGGGAGCACAGATACGCAGTATTTT
v_gene: TRBV28; abundance: NA; d_gene: NA; j_gene: TRBJ1-4; CDR3aa: CASSLYLAANEKLFF; CDR3nt: TGTGCCAGCAGTTTATATCTGGCGGCTAATGAAAAACTGTTTTTT
v_gene: TRBV6-4; abundance: NA; d_gene: NA; j_gene: TRBJ1-1; CDR3aa: CASSEGGLNTEAFF; CDR3nt: TGTGCCAGCAGTGAGGGCGGATTGAACACTGAAGCTTTCTTT
v_gene: TRBV9; abundance: once; d_gene: TRBD2; j_gene: TRBJ2-5; CDR3aa: CASSAYSGGAETQYF; CDR3nt: TGTGCCAGCAGCGCCTATAGCGGGGGGGCCGAGACCCAGTACTTC
v_gene: TRBV28; abundance: once; d_gene: NA; j_gene: TRBJ2-3; CDR3aa: CASSPPGLHTDTQYF; CDR3nt: TGTGCCAGCAGCCCTCCGGGACTCCACACAGATACGCAGTATTTT
v_gene: TRBV19; abundance: NA; d_gene: TRBD1; j_gene: TRBJ2-1; CDR3aa: CASSWRQGTYNEQFF; CDR3nt: TGTGCCAGTAGTTGGAGACAGGGGACCTACAATGAGCAGTTCTTC
v_gene: TRBV21-1; abundance: NA; d_gene: NA; j_gene: TRBJ2-7; CDR3aa: CASSKERTGKMVQYF; CDR3nt: TGTGCCAGCAGCAAAGAAAGGACAGGGAAAATGGTGCAGTACTTC
v_gene: TRBV5-1; abundance: NA; d_gene: TRBD1; j_gene: TRBJ2-7; CDR3aa: CASSWGQYQQYEQYF; CDR3nt: TGCGCCAGCAGCTGGGGACAGTACCAACAATACGAGCAGTACTTC
v_gene: TRBV11-1; abundance: NA; d_gene: NA; j_gene: TRBJ1-1; CDR3aa: CASSLGAKNTEAFF; CDR3nt: TGTGCCAGCAGCTTAGGGGCCAAGAACACTGAAGCTTTCTTT
v_gene: TRBV5-5; abundance: NA; d_gene: NA; j_gene: TRBJ2-7; CDR3aa: CASSHGTTYEQYF; CDR3nt: TGTGCCAGCAGCCACGGGACCACCTACGAGCAGTACTTC
v_gene: TRBV9; abundance: NA; d_gene: NA; j_gene: TRBJ2-3; CDR3aa: CASSGVVNTQYF; CDR3nt: TGTGCCAGCAGCGGTGTCGTTAATACGCAGTATTTT
v_gene: TRBV2; abundance: NA; d_gene: NA; j_gene: TRBJ1-2; CDR3aa: CASSEVPIGYGYTF; CDR3nt: TGTGCCAGCAGTGAAGTCCCAATCGGGTATGGCTACACCTTC
v_gene: TRBV27; abundance: NA; d_gene: NA; j_gene: TRBJ2-7; CDR3aa: CASTLLSGSQRVDEQYF; CDR3nt: TGTGCCAGCACCCTCCTCTCCGGGTCCCAGAGGGTCGACGAGCAGTACTTC
v_gene: TRBV6-1; abundance: NA; d_gene: TRBD1; j_gene: TRBJ2-1; CDR3aa: CATRQGTGSYNEQFF; CDR3nt: TGTGCCACCCGACAGGGGACGGGCTCCTACAATGAGCAGTTCTTC
v_gene: TRBV4-1; abundance: NA; d_gene: TRBD1; j_gene: TRBJ2-7; CDR3aa: CASSHKDRIYEQYF; CDR3nt: TGCGCCAGCAGCCATAAGGACAGGATCTACGAGCAGTACTTC
v_gene: TRBV9; abundance: NA; d_gene: NA; j_gene: TRBJ2-1; CDR3aa: CASSVVGGMTYNEQFF; CDR3nt: TGTGCCAGCAGCGTAGTAGGAGGAATGACCTACAATGAGCAGTTCTTC
v_gene: TRBV7-7; abundance: NA; d_gene: TRBD2; j_gene: TRBJ2-2; CDR3aa: CASSSGTSGLTGTGELFF; CDR3nt: TGTGCTAGCAGCTCCGGGACTAGCGGGCTAACGGGCACCGGGGAGCTGTTTTTT
v_gene: TRBV2; abundance: NA; d_gene: NA; j_gene: TRBJ2-1; CDR3aa: CASKASFHNEQFF; CDR3nt: TGTGCCAGCAAAGCTAGTTTCCACAATGAGCAGTTCTTC
v_gene: TRBV29-1; abundance: NA; d_gene: TRBD1; j_gene: TRBJ1-1; CDR3aa: CSVDQGQGEWEAFF; CDR3nt: TGCAGCGTCGACCAGGGACAGGGGGAGTGGGAAGCTTTCTTT
v_gene: TRBV4-3; abundance: few; d_gene: TRBD2; j_gene: TRBJ2-7; CDR3aa: CASSQGPTPGLGFYEQYF; CDR3nt: TGCGCCAGCAGCCAGGGCCCTACTCCGGGACTAGGGTTCTACGAGCAGTACTTC
v_gene: TRBV27; abundance: NA; d_gene: NA; j_gene: TRBJ2-2; CDR3aa: CASSWTDNTGELFF; CDR3nt: TGTGCCAGCAGTTGGACAGACAACACCGGGGAGCTGTTTTTT
v_gene: TRBV18; abundance: NA; d_gene: NA; j_gene: TRBJ1-2; CDR3aa: CASSPESLYGYTF; CDR3nt: TGTGCCAGCTCACCGGAGTCGCTCTATGGCTACACCTTC
v_gene: TRBV4-1; abundance: NA; d_gene: TRBD1; j_gene: TRBJ2-7; CDR3aa: CASSQVGTGGRGAYEQYF; CDR3nt: TGCGCCAGCAGCCAAGTAGGGACAGGGGGCAGGGGAGCCTACGAGCAGTACTTC
v_gene: TRBV19; abundance: once; d_gene: TRBD1; j_gene: TRBJ1-4; CDR3aa: CASKKAGTGIEKLFF; CDR3nt: TGTGCCAGTAAAAAAGCCGGGACAGGGATCGAAAAACTGTTTTTT
v_gene: TRBV5-4; abundance: NA; d_gene: NA; j_gene: TRBJ1-2; CDR3aa: CASQGANYGYTF; CDR3nt: TGTGCCAGTCAGGGTGCTAACTATGGCTACACCTTC
v_gene: TRBV2; abundance: NA; d_gene: NA; j_gene: TRBJ1-1; CDR3aa: CASKGEPGMNTEAFF; CDR3nt: TGTGCCAGCAAGGGCGAGCCGGGCATGAACACTGAAGCTTTCTTT
v_gene: TRBV6-6; abundance: once; d_gene: TRBD1; j_gene: TRBJ2-7; CDR3aa: CASGYGTVGSEQYF; CDR3nt: TGTGCCAGCGGTTATGGGACAGTTGGTAGCGAGCAGTACTTC
v_gene: TRBV5-6; abundance: NA; d_gene: TRBD1; j_gene: TRBJ1-1; CDR3aa: CASSLDPQGPDTEAFF; CDR3nt: TGTGCCAGCAGCTTGGACCCACAGGGGCCCGACACTGAAGCTTTCTTT
v_gene: TRBV9; abundance: NA; d_gene: TRBD1; j_gene: TRBJ1-1; CDR3aa: CASSETGANTEAFF; CDR3nt: TGTGCCAGCAGCGAGACAGGGGCGAACACTGAAGCTTTCTTT
v_gene: TRBV19; abundance: NA; d_gene: TRBD1; j_gene: TRBJ1-6; CDR3aa: CASSVTPGQGSNSPLHF; CDR3nt: TGTGCCAGTAGTGTTACTCCGGGACAGGGATCAAATTCACCCCTCCACTTT
v_gene: TRBV27; abundance: NA; d_gene: TRBD1; j_gene: TRBJ1-2; CDR3aa: CASSFLVQGNYGYTF; CDR3nt: TGTGCCAGCAGTTTCCTTGTACAGGGGAACTATGGCTACACCTTC